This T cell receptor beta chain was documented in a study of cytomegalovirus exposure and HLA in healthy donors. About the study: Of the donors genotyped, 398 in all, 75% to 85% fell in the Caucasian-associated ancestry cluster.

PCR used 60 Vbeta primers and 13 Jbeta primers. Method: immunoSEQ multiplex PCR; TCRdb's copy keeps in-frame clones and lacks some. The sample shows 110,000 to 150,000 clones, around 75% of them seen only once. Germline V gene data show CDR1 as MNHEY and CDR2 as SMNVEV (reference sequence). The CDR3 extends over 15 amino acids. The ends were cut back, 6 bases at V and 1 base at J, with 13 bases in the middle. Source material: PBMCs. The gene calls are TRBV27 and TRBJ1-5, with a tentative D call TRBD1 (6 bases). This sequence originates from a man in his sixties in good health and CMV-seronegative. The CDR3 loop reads CASSADRLSNQPQHF. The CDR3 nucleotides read TGTGCCAGCAGCGCGGACAGACTGAGCAATCAGCCCCAGCATTTT.